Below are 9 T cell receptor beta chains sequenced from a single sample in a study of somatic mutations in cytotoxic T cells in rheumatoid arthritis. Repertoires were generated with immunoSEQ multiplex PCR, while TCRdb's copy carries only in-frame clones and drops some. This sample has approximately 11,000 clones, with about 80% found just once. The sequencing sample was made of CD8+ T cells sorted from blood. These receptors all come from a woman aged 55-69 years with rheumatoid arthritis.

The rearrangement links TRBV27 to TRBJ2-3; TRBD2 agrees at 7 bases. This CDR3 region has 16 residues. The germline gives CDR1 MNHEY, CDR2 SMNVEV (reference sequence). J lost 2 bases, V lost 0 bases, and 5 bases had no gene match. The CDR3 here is CASSLSAAGITDTQYF. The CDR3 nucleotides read TGTGCCAGCAGTTTATCCGCAGCGGGGATCACAGATACGCAGTATTTT.

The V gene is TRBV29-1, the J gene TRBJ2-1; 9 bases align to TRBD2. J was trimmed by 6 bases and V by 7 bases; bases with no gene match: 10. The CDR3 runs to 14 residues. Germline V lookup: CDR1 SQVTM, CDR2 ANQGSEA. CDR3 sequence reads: CSADGGRALNEQFF. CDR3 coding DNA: TGCAGCGCGGATGGCGGGAGGGCCCTCAATGAGCAGTTCTTC.

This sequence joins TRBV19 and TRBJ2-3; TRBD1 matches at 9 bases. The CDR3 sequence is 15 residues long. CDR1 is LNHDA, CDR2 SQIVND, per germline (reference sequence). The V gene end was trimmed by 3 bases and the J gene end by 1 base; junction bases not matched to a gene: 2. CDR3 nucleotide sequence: TGTGCCAGTAGTATGGACAGGGGTGGCACAGATACGCAGTATTTT. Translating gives CASSMDRGGTDTQYF.

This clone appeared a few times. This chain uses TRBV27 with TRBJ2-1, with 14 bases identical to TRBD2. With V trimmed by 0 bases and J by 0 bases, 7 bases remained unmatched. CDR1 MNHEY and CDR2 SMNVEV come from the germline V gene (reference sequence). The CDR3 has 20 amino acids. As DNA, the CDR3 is TGTGCCAGCAGTTTATCCCCGGGACTAGCGGGAGTCGGCTCCTACAATGAGCAGTTCTTC. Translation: CASSLSPGLAGVGSYNEQFF.

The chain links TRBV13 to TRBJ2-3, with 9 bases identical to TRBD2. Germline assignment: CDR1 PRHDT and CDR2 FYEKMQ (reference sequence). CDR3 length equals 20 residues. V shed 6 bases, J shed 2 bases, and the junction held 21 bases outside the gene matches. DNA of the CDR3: TGTGCCAGCAGGCCGAGCATAGCGGGAGCGTCCCTACCCTACACAGATACGCAGTATTTT. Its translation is CASRPSIAGASLPYTDTQYF. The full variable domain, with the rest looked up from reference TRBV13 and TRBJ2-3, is AAGVIQSPRHLIKEKRETATLKCYPIPRHDTVYWYQQGPGQDPQFLISFYEKMQSDKGSIPDRFSAQQFSDYHSELNMSSLELGDSALYFCASRPSIAGASLPYTDTQYFGPGTRLTVL.

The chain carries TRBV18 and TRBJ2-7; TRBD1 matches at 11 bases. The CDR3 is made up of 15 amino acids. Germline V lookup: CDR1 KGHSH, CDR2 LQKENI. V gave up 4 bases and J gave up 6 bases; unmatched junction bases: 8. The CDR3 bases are TGTGCCAGCTCACTAGGGACAGGGGGACTACGCGAGCAGTACTTC. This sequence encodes CASSLGTGGLREQYF.

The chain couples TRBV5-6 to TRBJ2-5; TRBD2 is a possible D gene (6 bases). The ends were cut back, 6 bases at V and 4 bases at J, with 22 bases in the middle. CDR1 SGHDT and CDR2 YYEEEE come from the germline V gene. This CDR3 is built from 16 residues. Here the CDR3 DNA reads TGTGCCAGCACCCTCGGTAGACTAGGTCTATTAGAGACCCAGTACTTC. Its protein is CASTLGRLGLLETQYF. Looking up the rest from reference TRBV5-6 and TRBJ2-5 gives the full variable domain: DAGVTQSPTHLIKTRGQQVTLRCSPKSGHDTVSWYQQALGQGPQFIFQYYEEEERQRGNFPDRFSGHQFPNYSSELNVNALLLGDSALYLCASTLGRLGLLETQYFGPGTRLLVL.

CDR3 region: CASSEAGTGGYGYTF. The CDR3 DNA is TGTGCCAGCAGTGAAGCGGGGACAGGGGGCTATGGCTACACCTTC. The gene calls are TRBV6-1 and TRBJ1-2, with TRBD1 matching over 11 bases. The CDR3 is 15 residues long. Germline V gene data show CDR1 as MNHNS and CDR2 as SASEGT. Trimming took 0 bases from V and 4 from J; bases not matched to a gene: 1.

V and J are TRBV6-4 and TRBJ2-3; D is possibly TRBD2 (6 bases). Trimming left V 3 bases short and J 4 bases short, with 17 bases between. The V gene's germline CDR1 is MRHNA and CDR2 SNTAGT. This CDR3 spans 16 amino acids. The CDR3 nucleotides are TGTGCCAGCAGTGAAAGGATCCGGGAGTCGTCAGATACGCAGTATTTT. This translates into CASSERIRESSDTQYF.